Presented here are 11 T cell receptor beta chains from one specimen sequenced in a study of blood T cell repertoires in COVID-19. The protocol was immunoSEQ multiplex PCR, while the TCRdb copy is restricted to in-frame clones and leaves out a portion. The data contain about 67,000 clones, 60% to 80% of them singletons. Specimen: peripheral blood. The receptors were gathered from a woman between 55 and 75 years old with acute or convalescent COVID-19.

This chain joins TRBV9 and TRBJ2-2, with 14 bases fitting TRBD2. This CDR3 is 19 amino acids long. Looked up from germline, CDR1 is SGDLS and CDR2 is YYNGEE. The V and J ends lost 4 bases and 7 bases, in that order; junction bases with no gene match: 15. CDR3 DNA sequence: TGTGCCAGCAGCCCTTCTCGACTAGCGGGGGGGCAATCCGGCGGGGAGCTGTTTTTT. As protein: CASSPSRLAGGQSGGELFF.

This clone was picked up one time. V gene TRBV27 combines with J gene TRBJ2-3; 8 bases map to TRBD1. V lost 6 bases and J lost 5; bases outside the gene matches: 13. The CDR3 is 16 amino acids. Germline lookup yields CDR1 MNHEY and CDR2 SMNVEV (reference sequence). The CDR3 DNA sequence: TGTGCCAGCAGCCGTAGCGTCAGGGGGCGGGGAGATACGCAGTATTTT. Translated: CASSRSVRGRGDTQYF.

CDR3 sequence reads: CASRTHGDNEKLFF. The CDR3 DNA is TGTGCCAGCAGGACACACGGTGATAATGAAAAACTGTTTTTT. This chain links TRBV6-5 with TRBJ1-4; D unclear. CDR1 and CDR2 (germline): MNHEY, SVGAGI. Trimming cost V 6 bases and J 4 bases, with 12 bases left between them. CDR3 size: 14 residues.

The CDR3 sequence: CASSLFGTGGGEQFF. The CDR3, as DNA: TGTGCCAGCAGCTTATTCGGGACAGGGGGCGGCGAGCAGTTCTTC. V is TRBV11-2 and J is TRBJ2-1; 12 bases are shared with TRBD1. J lost 10 bases, V lost 2 bases, and 6 bases had no gene match. The germline CDR1 and CDR2 sequences are SGHAT and FQNNGV. The CDR3 spans 15 residues.

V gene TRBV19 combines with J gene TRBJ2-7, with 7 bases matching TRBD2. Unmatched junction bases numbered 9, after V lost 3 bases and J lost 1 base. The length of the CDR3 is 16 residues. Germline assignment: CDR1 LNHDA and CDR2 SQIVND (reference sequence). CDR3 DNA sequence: TGTGCCAGTAGTATTTCTCCGGGAGGAGGGTCCTACGAGCAGTACTTC. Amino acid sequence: CASSISPGGGSYEQYF.

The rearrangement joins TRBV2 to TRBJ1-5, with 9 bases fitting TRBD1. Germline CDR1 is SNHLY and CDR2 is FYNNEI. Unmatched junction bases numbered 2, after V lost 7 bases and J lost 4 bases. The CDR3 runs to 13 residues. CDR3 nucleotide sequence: TGTGCCAGCACCGGGACAGGGAATCAGCCCCAGCATTTT. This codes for CASTGTGNQPQHF.

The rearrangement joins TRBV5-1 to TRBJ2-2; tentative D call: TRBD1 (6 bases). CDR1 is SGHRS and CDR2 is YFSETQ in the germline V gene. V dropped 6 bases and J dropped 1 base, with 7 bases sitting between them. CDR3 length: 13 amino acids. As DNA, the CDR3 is TGCGCCAGCATGACAGGGAACACCGGGGAGCTGTTTTTT. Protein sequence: CASMTGNTGELFF.

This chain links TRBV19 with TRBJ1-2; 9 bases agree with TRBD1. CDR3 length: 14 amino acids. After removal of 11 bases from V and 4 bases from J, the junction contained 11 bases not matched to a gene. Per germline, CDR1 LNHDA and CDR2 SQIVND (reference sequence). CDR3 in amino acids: CAGYTGGPGYGYTF. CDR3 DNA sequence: TGTGCCGGTTATACAGGGGGCCCGGGCTATGGCTACACCTTC.

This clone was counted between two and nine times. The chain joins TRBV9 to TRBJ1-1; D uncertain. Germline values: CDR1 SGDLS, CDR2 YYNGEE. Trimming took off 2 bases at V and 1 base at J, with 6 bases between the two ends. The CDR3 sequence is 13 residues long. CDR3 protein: CASSVGENTEAFF. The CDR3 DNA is TGTGCCAGCAGCGTCGGGGAGAACACTGAAGCTTTCTTT.

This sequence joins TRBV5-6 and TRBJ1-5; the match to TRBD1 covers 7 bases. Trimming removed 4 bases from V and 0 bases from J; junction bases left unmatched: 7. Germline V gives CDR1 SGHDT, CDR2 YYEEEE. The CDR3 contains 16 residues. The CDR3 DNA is TGTGCCAGCAGCCGAGGGACAGCTTATAGCAATCAGCCCCAGCATTTT. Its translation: CASSRGTAYSNQPQHF. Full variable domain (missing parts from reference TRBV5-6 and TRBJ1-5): DAGVTQSPTHLIKTRGQQVTLRCSPKSGHDTVSWYQQALGQGPQFIFQYYEEEERQRGNFPDRFSGHQFPNYSSELNVNALLLGDSALYLCASSRGTAYSNQPQHFGDGTRLSIL.

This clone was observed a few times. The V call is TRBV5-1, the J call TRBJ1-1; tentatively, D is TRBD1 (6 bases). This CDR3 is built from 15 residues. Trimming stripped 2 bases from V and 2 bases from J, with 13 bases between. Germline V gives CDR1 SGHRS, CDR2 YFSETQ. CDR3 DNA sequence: TGCGCCAGCAGCTTCAAGGGGGGGGGTAACACTGAAGCTTTCTTT. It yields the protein CASSFKGGGNTEAFF. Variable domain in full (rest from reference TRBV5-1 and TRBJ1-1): KAGVTQTPRYLIKTRGQQVTLSCSPISGHRSVSWYQQTPGQGLQFLFEYFSETQRNKGNFPGRFSGRQFSNSRSEMNVSTLELGDSALYLCASSFKGGGNTEAFFGQGTRLTVV.